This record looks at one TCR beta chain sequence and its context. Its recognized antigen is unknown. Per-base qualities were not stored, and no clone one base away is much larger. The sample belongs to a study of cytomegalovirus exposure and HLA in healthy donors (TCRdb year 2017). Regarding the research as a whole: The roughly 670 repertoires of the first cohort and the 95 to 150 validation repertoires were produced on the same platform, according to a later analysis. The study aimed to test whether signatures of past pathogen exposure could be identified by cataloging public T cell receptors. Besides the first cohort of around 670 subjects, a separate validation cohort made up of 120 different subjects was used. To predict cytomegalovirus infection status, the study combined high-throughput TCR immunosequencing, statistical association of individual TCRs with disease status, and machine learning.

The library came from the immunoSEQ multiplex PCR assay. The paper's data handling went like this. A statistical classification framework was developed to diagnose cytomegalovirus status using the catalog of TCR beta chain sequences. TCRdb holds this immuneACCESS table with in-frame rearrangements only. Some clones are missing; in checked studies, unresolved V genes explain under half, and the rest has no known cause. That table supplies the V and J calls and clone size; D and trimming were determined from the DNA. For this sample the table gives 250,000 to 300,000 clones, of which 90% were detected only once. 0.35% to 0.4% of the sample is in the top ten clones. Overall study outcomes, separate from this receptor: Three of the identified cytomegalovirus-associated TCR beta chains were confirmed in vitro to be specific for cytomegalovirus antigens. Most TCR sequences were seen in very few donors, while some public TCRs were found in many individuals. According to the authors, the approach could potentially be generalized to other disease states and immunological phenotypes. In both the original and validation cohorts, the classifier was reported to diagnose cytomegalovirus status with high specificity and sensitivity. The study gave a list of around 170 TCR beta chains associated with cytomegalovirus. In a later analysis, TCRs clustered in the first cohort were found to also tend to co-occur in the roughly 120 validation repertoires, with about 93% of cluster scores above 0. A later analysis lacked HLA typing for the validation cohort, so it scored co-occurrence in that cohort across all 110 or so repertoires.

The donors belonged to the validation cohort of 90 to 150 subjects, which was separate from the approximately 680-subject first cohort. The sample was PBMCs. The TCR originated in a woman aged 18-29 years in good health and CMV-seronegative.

The CDR3 reads as follows: CSVSRGTGPLVYGYTF. In nucleotide form, the sequence is TGCAGCGTTTCTCGAGGGACAGGGCCCTTAGTCTATGGCTACACCTTC. Recombination connected TRBV29-1 to TRBJ1-2, with 9 bases in between that match TRBD1. V trim: 5 bases; J trim: 4 bases; unmatched bases: 14. Counted from cysteine to phenylalanine, this CDR3 has 16 amino acids. Only the CDR3 part of the read is kept: 48 bases, read in frame from the first base. CDR1 and CDR2 are read off the germline V gene as SQVTM and ANQGSEA.